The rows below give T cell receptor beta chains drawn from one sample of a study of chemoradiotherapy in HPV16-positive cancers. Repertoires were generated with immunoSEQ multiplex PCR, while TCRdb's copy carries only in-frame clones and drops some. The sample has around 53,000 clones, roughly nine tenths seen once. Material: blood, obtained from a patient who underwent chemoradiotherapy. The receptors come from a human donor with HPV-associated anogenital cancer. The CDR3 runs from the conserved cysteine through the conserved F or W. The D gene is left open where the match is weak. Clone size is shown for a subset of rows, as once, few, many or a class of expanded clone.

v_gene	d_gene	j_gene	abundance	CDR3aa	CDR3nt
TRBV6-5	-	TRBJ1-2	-	CASSYGWGYTF	TGTGCCAGCAGTTATGGGTGGGGCTACACCTTC
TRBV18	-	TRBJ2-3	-	CASSPVVGTDTQYF	TGTGCCAGCTCACCCGTCGTCGGTACAGATACGCAGTATTTT
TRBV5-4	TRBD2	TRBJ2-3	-	CASSFGASGSGTQYF	TGTGCCAGCAGCTTTGGGGCTAGCGGGAGCGGTACGCAGTATTTT
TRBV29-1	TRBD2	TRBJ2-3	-	CSVKAGGPSDTQYF	TGCAGCGTTAAAGCGGGAGGGCCGTCAGATACGCAGTATTTT
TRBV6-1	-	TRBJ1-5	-	CASRSVGRPQHF	TGTGCCAGTCGATCAGTTGGTAGGCCCCAGCATTTT
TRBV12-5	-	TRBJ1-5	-	CASGLSRTDSNQPQHF	TGTGCTAGTGGTTTGAGCCGGACAGATAGCAATCAGCCCCAGCATTTT
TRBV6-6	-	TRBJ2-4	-	CASNQGFAKNIQYF	TGTGCCAGCAACCAGGGATTTGCCAAAAACATTCAGTACTTC
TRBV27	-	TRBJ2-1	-	CASSPNLGTRGPIHEQFF	TGTGCCAGCAGTCCCAATCTCGGGACTCGCGGTCCCATCCATGAGCAGTTCTTC
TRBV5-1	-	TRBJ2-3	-	CASSLGQRIITDTQYF	TGCGCCAGCAGCTTGGGACAGCGAATCATCACAGATACGCAGTATTTT
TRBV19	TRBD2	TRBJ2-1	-	CASRGLAGGHGNEQFF	TGTGCCAGTAGGGGACTAGCGGGAGGGCATGGCAATGAGCAGTTCTTC
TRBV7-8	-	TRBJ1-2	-	CASSSTYGYTF	TGTGCCAGCAGCTCTACTTATGGCTACACCTTC
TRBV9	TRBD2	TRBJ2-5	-	CASSVGTRTPQETQYF	TGTGCCAGCAGCGTAGGGACTAGAACTCCGCAAGAGACCCAGTACTTC
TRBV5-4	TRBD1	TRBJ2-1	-	CASSLGPGQGKFF	TGTGCCAGCAGCTTGGGCCCGGGACAGGGTAAGTTCTTC
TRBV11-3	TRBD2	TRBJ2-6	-	CASSYSGNSGANVLTF	TGTGCCAGCAGCTACAGCGGGAACTCTGGGGCCAACGTCCTGACTTTC
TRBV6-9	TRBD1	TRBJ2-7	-	CASSYRGQSYEQYF	TGTGCCAGCAGTTACCGGGGACAGTCCTACGAGCAGTACTTC
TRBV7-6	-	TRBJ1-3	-	CASSFGRLSSGNTIYF	TGTGCCAGCAGCTTCGGCAGGCTGAGCTCTGGAAACACCATATATTTT
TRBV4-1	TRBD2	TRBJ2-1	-	CASSQNSGSSGEQFF	TGCGCCAGCAGCCAGAATAGCGGGAGTTCGGGTGAGCAGTTCTTC
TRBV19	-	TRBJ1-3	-	CASSPRAGPGNTIYF	TGTGCCAGTAGCCCCCGGGCAGGCCCCGGAAACACCATATATTTT
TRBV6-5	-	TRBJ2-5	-	CANNPWTLPSKTQYF	TGTGCCAACAACCCATGGACCCTACCCTCAAAGACCCAGTACTTC
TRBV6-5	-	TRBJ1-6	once	CASSLPANSPLHF	TGTGCCAGCAGTCTCCCCGCGAATTCACCCCTCCACTTT
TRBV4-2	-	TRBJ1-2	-	CASSQGDYGYTF	TGTGCCAGCAGCCAAGGTGACTATGGCTACACCTTC
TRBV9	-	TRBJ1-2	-	CASSVGGRAGVGYTF	TGTGCCAGCAGCGTAGGAGGAAGGGCAGGGGTGGGCTACACCTTC
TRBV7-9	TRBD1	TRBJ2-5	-	CASSLAKGGLDQETQYF	TGTGCCAGCAGCTTAGCAAAAGGGGGCTTAGATCAAGAGACCCAGTACTTC
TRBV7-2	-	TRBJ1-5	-	CASSLGYSQPQHF	TGTGCCAGCAGCTTAGGGTATAGTCAGCCCCAGCATTTT
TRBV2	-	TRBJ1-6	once	CATKSEYNSPLHF	TGTGCCACTAAGTCAGAGTATAATTCACCCCTCCACTTT
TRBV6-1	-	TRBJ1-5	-	CASSESLGDQPQHF	TGTGCCAGCAGTGAAAGCTTGGGGGATCAGCCCCAGCATTTT
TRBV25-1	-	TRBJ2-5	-	CASSELPGAGQETQYF	TGTGCCAGCAGTGAACTCCCAGGGGCAGGGCAAGAGACCCAGTACTTC
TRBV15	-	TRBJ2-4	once	CATSRERYLRENIQYF	TGTGCCACCAGCAGAGAGAGGTACCTGCGGGAAAACATTCAGTACTTC
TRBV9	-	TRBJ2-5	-	CASSVYLDSPETQYF	TGTGCCAGCAGCGTATATCTAGACAGCCCGGAGACCCAGTACTTC
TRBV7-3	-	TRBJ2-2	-	CASSTPRPRGTGELFF	TGTGCCAGCAGCACCCCCAGGCCGCGGGGCACCGGGGAGCTGTTTTTT
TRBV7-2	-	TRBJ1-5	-	CASSSIEGRAGQPQHF	TGTGCCAGCAGCTCCATAGAGGGGAGGGCGGGTCAGCCCCAGCATTTT
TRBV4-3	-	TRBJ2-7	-	CASSQGHGGYEQYF	TGCGCCAGCAGCCAAGGGCACGGGGGATACGAGCAGTACTTC
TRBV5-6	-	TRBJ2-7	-	CASSRATYEQYF	TGTGCCAGCAGCCGCGCGACCTACGAGCAGTACTTC
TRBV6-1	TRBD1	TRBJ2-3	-	CASSLSTGSTDTQYF	TGTGCCAGCAGTCTCTCGACAGGGAGCACAGATACGCAGTATTTT
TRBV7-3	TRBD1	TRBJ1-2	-	CASSLPGQGHGYTF	TGTGCCAGCAGCTTACCGGGACAGGGCCATGGCTACACCTTC
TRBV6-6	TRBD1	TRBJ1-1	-	CASRPTSGTVNTEAFF	TGTGCCAGCAGGCCGACCTCCGGGACAGTGAACACTGAAGCTTTCTTT
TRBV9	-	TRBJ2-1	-	CASSVGEWSNNEQFF	TGTGCCAGCAGCGTAGGAGAATGGTCCAACAATGAGCAGTTCTTC